What follows describes a single TCR beta chain. The clone's antigen remains unknown. Base qualities are not recorded, but no much larger clone differs from it by a single base. V lost 8 bases and J lost 2 bases, and the count of bases not matched to a germline gene is 4. The germline V gene encodes CDR1 MDHEN and CDR2 SYDVKM. The CDR3 starts with the cysteine, ends with the phenylalanine, and has 14 residues. Solely the CDR3 DNA is kept, with 42 bases framed from the first base. This specimen belongs to a study of cytomegalovirus exposure and HLA in healthy donors (TCRdb year 2017). For the study in its entirety: An earlier analysis of some 620 of the donors reported under 300 Gb of sequence data and 117 million unique TCR beta sequences obtained from about 170 million T cells. Class I and class II HLA loci were covered by the typing at four-digit resolution. A later analysis re-examined previously published TCR beta repertoires from around 670 donors and added high-resolution HLA genotyping to investigate patterns of TCR occurrence. Typing coverage varied by locus: 629-630 donors for A, B, C, DRB1 and DQB1; some 520 for DQA1; approximately 570 for DPA1; roughly 470 for DPB1. Among the approximately 420 genotyped donors, around 81% belonged to the genetic ancestry cluster associated with self-reported Caucasian donors. An earlier analysis of about 600 of the donors used high-throughput TCR beta sequencing to judge whether each TCR beta V gene segment behaved as functional or pseudogenic. The study used immunosequencing to profile the T cell repertoires of approximately 690 subjects and linked those repertoires to cytomegalovirus serostatus. Across around 400 genotyped donors of the cohort, an average of approximately 240,000 unique TCR beta nucleotide sequences per donor were sequenced, and roughly a sixth of those sequences were non-productive. Every discovery cohort repertoire had been produced on one sequencing platform. Roughly 300 gigabases of sequencing data and approximately 84 million unique TCR sequences were included in an early release covering roughly 700 HLA-typed donors. To predict cytomegalovirus infection status, the study combined high-throughput TCR immunosequencing, statistical association of individual TCRs with disease status, and machine learning. In the later analysis, no new phenotypic data were used to find candidate immune exposures; instead, reliance was placed on TCR beta sequences and their occurrence across donors. A later genetic analysis took genome-wide SNP genotypes for about three fifths of the 666 donors and used that subset as a discovery cohort. The aim of the study was to test whether cataloging public T cell receptors could identify signatures of past pathogen exposure. In addition to the first cohort of hundreds of subjects, a separate validation cohort of 130 or so different subjects was used. Because of strong linkage in the cohort, roughly five DR-DQ haplotypes were treated as single units for association and clustering. Donor age, sex, ethnicity and CMV serostatus were compiled alongside the repertoire data. Here is what the overall study found, with its caveats: The earlier analysis of nearly 600 of the donors excluded roughly 16 rarely observed V segments, including chromosome 9 orphons, because counts were too low. Because some donors lacked HLA typing at each locus, the association tests relied only on the typed subset. In both the original and validation cohorts, the classifier was reported to diagnose cytomegalovirus status with high specificity and sensitivity. In an earlier analysis of about 600 of the donors, most TCR beta V segments appeared in productive rearrangements about 87% or about 30% of the time, broadly matching IMGT annotations. A cluster of highly shared sequence variants was judged likely to represent a technical artifact of the sequencing pipeline. In a later analysis, TCR association rates were found to vary across HLA loci, with the most associated TCRs seen for DRB1 alleles and the fewest for HLA-C alleles. In a later analysis, HLA-associated TCR beta chains were found to be more clonally expanded and to have lower generation probabilities than equally common non-associated chains. A further reported finding was that TCR beta sequences accurately predicted the HLA-A and HLA-B alleles for most subjects in the first cohort. According to the authors, the approach could potentially be generalized to other disease states and immunological phenotypes. Some IMGT-functional V segments, including TRBV6-2 and TRBV6-3, could not be distinguished by the 87-base-pair reads and were therefore excluded. Specific HLA alleles were associated with 15,000 to 20,000 TCR beta sequences at a false discovery rate of 0.05 in a later analysis. In vitro tests confirmed that a few of the cytomegalovirus-associated TCR beta chains recognize cytomegalovirus antigens. A later genetic analysis associated a missense DCLRE1C variant with V-gene and J-gene trimming of TCR beta chains, and an independent cohort replicated the association. A total of 164 TCR beta chains were listed by the study as associated with cytomegalovirus. Assigning TCR associations to individual alleles was difficult when HLA alleles, especially DR and DQ, strongly co-occurred. The presence/absence analyses assumed that sequencing depth was roughly uniform across donors, and that assumption may not be true. In this cohort, only TCR beta chains were sequenced, and detectable features were limited by the absence of alpha or paired-chain data. CMV serostatus was the only immune exposure information available for the cohort. Most CMV-associated TCR beta chains appeared to be HLA-restricted in a later analysis, and the HLA associations seemed to be driven largely by CMV exposure. A later genetic analysis reported fewer N-insertions in productive TCRs among donors in an Asian-associated ancestry cluster than the roughly 640-donor mean. Linkage disequilibrium might explain the correlated functional status among segregating V segments, but an unknown experimental factor could not be excluded. Several of the top co-occurrence clusters appeared to be linked to parvovirus B19, influenza, CMV and Epstein-Barr virus, according to a later analysis. Most TCR sequences were seen in very few donors, while some public TCRs were found in many individuals.

Libraries were built with the immunoSEQ multiplex PCR assay. For the multiplex PCR, a mixture combining 60 forward primers for TCR Vbeta segments and 13 reverse primers for TCR Jbeta segments was used. The CDR3 region of rearranged TCR beta genes was amplified from genomic DNA by a multiplex PCR assay. Amplified TCR beta libraries were sequenced as 87-base-pair reads on the Illumina HiSeq System. As for how the authors treated the data: Across the 500 to 850 repertoires, a later analysis counted 78 million or so unique TCR beta chains, around 11 million of which were shared by at least two donors. Raw reads were error-corrected and collapsed into unique sequences by a nearest-neighbor algorithm in which closely related sequences were merged to remove PCR and sequencing errors. CDR3 sequences were aligned to IMGT reference sequences to assign V, D and J gene segments. For a sequence to be retained, at least a six-nucleotide match to both a V gene segment and a J gene segment was required. Rearrangements were classified as productive when the CDR3 lacked stop codons and remained in frame with V and J, and all other rearrangements were classified as non-productive. Following IMGT convention, CDR3 was defined as the stretch from the second conserved V-encoded cysteine to the conserved J-encoded phenylalanine. In an earlier analysis of around 600 of the donors, sequences lacking an unambiguous match to a single V gene segment were excluded. An earlier analysis of over 450 of the donors classified V segments as functional when productive rearrangements were above 56.7% and as segregating when the standard deviation between donors was above 5%. To diagnose cytomegalovirus status from the catalog of TCR beta chain sequences, a statistical classification framework was built. V and J gene assignment, in a later analysis, came from comparing TCR nucleotide sequences with IMGT/GENE-DB human TR gene sequences. The TCRdist pipeline was used in a later analysis to assign CDR3 sequences and most-parsimonious VDJ recombination scenarios. In a later analysis, each TCR beta chain was defined by its CDR3 amino acid sequence together with its V-gene family, and reads without a unique V-gene family were excluded. As a way to deal with suspected cross-contamination and a sequencing artifact, a later analysis dropped approximately 570 nucleotide sequences that were highly shared and had low generation probability. In a later analysis, a clonal expansion index for each public chain was calculated from normalized within-repertoire ranks of inferred template counts. Generation probabilities in a later analysis came from a VDJ recombination model fitted to out-of-frame rearrangements, and those results were checked against IGoR. A later analysis scored TCR-TCR, TCR-HLA and TCR-CMV co-occurrence with hypergeometric tests, applying a repertoire-size bias correction to TCR pairs. In a later analysis, false discovery rates were estimated by permuting HLA or CMV assignments 20 times. A later analysis grouped co-occurring TCRs with DBSCAN, adding TCRdist sequence similarity when clustering within HLA-allele-positive subsets. Repertoires with fewer than 30,000 or more than 120,000 public chains, plus five repertoires with anomalous nucleotide sharing, were excluded from co-occurrence clustering. The clones in this table, taken by TCRdb from immuneACCESS, are in-frame only. Not every clone is retained; where verified, under half of the shortfall comes from an unresolved V gene, and the cause of the rest is unknown. V and J calls and clone size are copied from that table; D and trimming were computed from the DNA. Here the sample has 110,000 to 150,000 clones; roughly 71% occur a single time. The ten most abundant clones make up more than 6.5% of the sample.

In total, more than 500 healthy bone marrow donors made up the cohort. Cohort members were all nominally healthy when sampled, although unrecorded immune exposures were likely present. The donor tested CMV seronegative, placing the donor among the roughly 350 seronegative members of the cohort. Every donor gave a peripheral blood sample, and the peripheral blood mononuclear cells from that sample were used for TCR beta sequencing. The Qiagen DNeasy Blood Extraction Kit was used to extract genomic DNA from the blood cell samples. This TCR derives from a man aged 25 to 45 in good health and CMV-seronegative. Rearrangement joined TRBV28 to TRBJ1-5; the junction holds 9 bases that match TRBD1. The sample comprised PBMCs. The nucleotides read TGTGCCAGCTCCCGGACAGGGGGCAATCAGCCCCAGCATTTT. Translated, it reads CASSRTGGNQPQHF. Reference TRBV28 and TRBJ1-5 proteins supply the regions before and after the CDR3; the full variable domain is: DVKVTQSSRYLVKRTGEKVFLECVQDMDHENMFWYRQDPGLGLRLIYFSYDVKMKEKGDIPEGYSVSREKKERFSLILESASTNQTSMYLCASSRTGGNQPQHFGDGTRLSIL.